The source of this T cell receptor beta chain is a study of T cell responses to AZD1222 COVID-19 vaccine. Whole-study findings and limits: Clonal diversity was possibly underestimated, and white British individuals and females predominated among donors. Vaccine-related CD4 TCRs covered spike, predominating at 160-218 and 743-854.

On this clone itself: Its antigen remains unknown.

The protocol was immunoSEQ multiplex PCR, while the TCRdb copy is restricted to in-frame clones and leaves out a portion. Of about 120,000 clones listed, 87% are singletons. The V end was cut by 2 bases, the J end by 11 bases, with 12 bases between. The germline V gene encodes CDR1 DFQATT and CDR2 SNEGSKA (reference sequence). The CDR3 contains 11 residues. This TCR was recovered from an adult in good health. The J gene is TRBJ1-1, the V gene TRBV20-1, with D possibly matching TRBD1 (5 bases). Sequenced material: peripheral blood, taken on day 0 of AZD1222 vaccination. CDR3 loop: CSARPTGMAFF. The CDR3 DNA follows: TGCAGTGCTAGACCCACAGGCATGGCTTTCTTT.